This passage covers 20 T cell receptor beta chains from one sample sequenced in a study of control samples from healthy donors and cancer patients (dated by TCRdb to the early 2020s). Library prep was done by the immunoSEQ multiplex PCR assay. TCRdb took over this immuneACCESS table, retaining in-frame rearrangements with V and J assigned. Such tables are incomplete; in checked studies, under half of the missing clones stem from an unresolved V gene, and the remainder is unexplained. The sample table lists approximately 65,000 clones, nearly 90% of them with a count of one. Under 20% of the sample is held by the ten biggest clonotypes. Sequencing was carried out using PBMCs. These TCRs come from a man in his 60s with lung cancer.

The rearrangement links TRBV5-1 to TRBJ1-4, with D unclear. This CDR3 is 15 amino acids long. V lost 5 bases to trimming and J lost 5 bases, with 16 bases between them. CDR1 and CDR2 from the germline V gene are SGHRS and YFSETQ. CDR3 region: CASSGIVGGNEKLFF. The CDR3 bases are TGCGCCAGCAGTGGCATCGTAGGTGGGAATGAAAAACTGTTTTTT.

The V call is TRBV5-1, the J call TRBJ1-1, with a tentative D call TRBD1 (5 bases). Germline CDR1 SGHRS, CDR2 YFSETQ. This CDR3 comprises 17 residues. V dropped 4 bases and J dropped 0 bases, with 19 bases sitting between them. The CDR3 region has the DNA TGCGCCAGCAGCCGGACACCCGACTTCTCTATGAACACTGAAGCTTTCTTT. Translation: CASSRTPDFSMNTEAFF.

The chain joins TRBV18 to TRBJ1-2; TRBD1 aligns across 7 bases. The length of the CDR3 is 16 residues. Germline CDR1 KGHSH, CDR2 LQKENI. J gave up 0 bases and V 6 bases, and 10 bases lay outside the gene matches. This CDR3 is CASSAYTGQTNYGYTF. CDR3 nucleotides: TGTGCCAGCTCGGCCTACACGGGACAGACTAACTATGGCTACACCTTC.

This sequence joins TRBV15 and TRBJ1-2; tentative D call: TRBD1 (6 bases). This CDR3 is 14 amino acids long. Trimming left V 1 base short and J 4 bases short, with 10 bases between. Germline CDR1 reads LNHNV; CDR2 reads YYDKDF (reference sequence). This CDR3 reads CATSRGGTSYGYTF. CDR3 bases: TGTGCCACCAGCAGAGGAGGGACAAGCTATGGCTACACCTTC. Together with reference TRBV15 and TRBJ1-2, the CDR3 gives the full variable domain: DAMVIQNPRYQVTQFGKPVTLSCSQTLNHNVMYWYQQKSSQAPKLLFHYYDKDFNNEADTPDNFQSRRPNTSFCFLDIRSPGLGDTAMYLCATSRGGTSYGYTFGSGTRLTVV.

The chain joins TRBV6-6 to TRBJ1-2; TRBD1 matches at 8 bases. Germline lookup yields CDR1 MNHNY and CDR2 SVGAGI (reference sequence). The junction had 7 bases not matched to a gene; V was cut back by 6 bases and J by 4 bases. The CDR3 is 14 amino acids. CDR3 DNA: TGTGCCAGCAGAAAGGACAGGGTTGGCTATGGCTACACCTTC. It encodes CASRKDRVGYGYTF.

The table lists this clone with a count of one. The rearrangement links TRBV6-5 to TRBJ2-7; D possibly corresponds to TRBD1 (6 bases). CDR1 is MNHEY, CDR2 SVGAGI, per germline. The CDR3 runs 13 residues. V was clipped by 5 bases and J by 3 bases, with 11 bases between them. The CDR3 DNA sequence: TGTGCCAGCAGTCTGGACAGCCGCTACGAGCAGTACGTC. Protein: CASSLDSRYEQYV.

J is TRBJ2-7 and V is TRBV18, with no clear D. Trimming cost V 2 bases and J 2 bases, with 13 bases left between them. Germline V gene lookup returns CDR1 KGHSH and CDR2 LQKENI. CDR3 length: 15 amino acids. The CDR3 here is CASSPTTAGTYEQYV. The CDR3 bases are TGTGCCAGCTCACCAACGACGGCAGGAACCTACGAGCAGTACGTC.

This chain uses TRBV10-2 with TRBJ1-1; D remains ambiguous. V lost 4 bases, J lost 2 bases, and 5 bases lay in between. Germline V gene lookup returns CDR1 WSHSY and CDR2 SAAADI. The CDR3 loop spans 12 amino acids. CDR3: CASSVINTEAFF. For the CDR3, the DNA is TGCGCCAGCAGTGTGATAAACACTGAAGCTTTCTTT.

In DNA form, the CDR3 reads TGTGCCAGCAGCGCCGGGGCAGGCGGGGACAGAGATACGCAGTATTTT. Amino acids: CASSAGAGGDRDTQYF. The V and J genes are TRBV7-6 and TRBJ2-3; TRBD1 is a possible D gene (7 bases). The CDR3 length is 16 residues. The V end was cut by 5 bases, the J end by 5 bases, with 20 bases between. Germline CDR1 reads SGHVS; CDR2 reads FNYEAQ. The variable domain in full, completed from reference TRBV7-6 and TRBJ2-3, reads GAGVSQSPRYKVTKRGQDVALRCDPISGHVSLYWYRQALGQGPEFLTYFNYEAQQDKSGLPNDRFSAERPEGSISTLTIQRTEQRDSAMYRCASSAGAGGDRDTQYFGPGTRLTVL.

V and J are TRBV24-1 and TRBJ2-5, with TRBD1 matching 11 bases. Germline CDR1 reads KGHDR; CDR2 reads SFDVKD. V was clipped by 7 bases and J by 5 bases; unmatched bases: 8. The CDR3 is made up of 15 amino acids. CDR3 in amino acids: CATSRRTGGKETQYF. CDR3 nucleotide sequence: TGTGCCACCAGCCGACGGACAGGGGGCAAGGAGACCCAGTACTTC.

The J gene is TRBJ2-1, the V gene TRBV10-1; a possible D gene is TRBD2 (6 bases). The CDR3 length is 15 residues. Trimming left V 1 base short and J 0 bases short, with 7 bases between. Germline assignment: CDR1 WNHNN and CDR2 SYGVQD (reference sequence). The CDR3 DNA sequence: TGCGCCAGCAGTGAGTTCGGGGGCTCCTACAATGAGCAGTTCTTC. Translated, it gives CASSEFGGSYNEQFF.

The chain links TRBV3-1 (or the pseudogene TRBV3-2) to TRBJ2-3; 10 bases are shared with TRBD1. Germline-derived CDR1 and CDR2 are LGHDT and YNNKEL (reference sequence). Trimming removed 4 bases from V and 6 bases from J; junction bases left unmatched: 7. This CDR3 is 15 amino acids long. The CDR3 spells CASSPWTGGVDTQYF. The CDR3 region has the DNA TGTGCCAGCAGCCCCTGGACAGGGGGAGTTGATACGCAGTATTTT.

The J gene is TRBJ2-1, the V gene TRBV18; 12 bases are shared with TRBD2. The junction had 2 bases not matched to a gene; V was cut back by 5 bases and J by 3 bases. Germline CDR1 and CDR2: KGHSH and LQKENI. This CDR3 spans 15 amino acids. The CDR3 nucleotides are TGTGCCAGCTCATCGGGACTAGCGGGCTACAATGAGCAGTTCTTC. Its translation is CASSSGLAGYNEQFF.

This chain uses TRBV20-1 with TRBJ2-7; no firm D call. V lost 5 bases and J 7 bases, leaving 12 bases between the germline ends. CDR3 length equals 11 residues. Looked up from germline, CDR1 is DFQATT and CDR2 is SNEGSKA (reference sequence). In DNA, the CDR3 is TGCAGTGCTGACGACCGTAAGGAGCAGTACTTC. Its protein is CSADDRKEQYF.

This chain links TRBV6-4 with TRBJ2-2; TRBD2 might be the D (6 bases). This CDR3 spans 14 amino acids. Germline CDR1 MRHNA, CDR2 SNTAGT. V gave up 1 base and J gave up 5 bases, with 8 bases separating them. DNA of the CDR3: TGTGCCAGCAGTGACTTTGGGGGGACCGGGGAGCTGTTTTTT. Its protein product is CASSDFGGTGELFF.

This chain links TRBV24-1 with TRBJ1-2; D may be TRBD1 (5 bases). Trimming shortened V by 0 bases and J by 4 bases, and 14 bases separated the two germline ends. Germline assignment: CDR1 KGHDR and CDR2 SFDVKD. This CDR3 is 16 amino acids long. CDR3 in DNA: TGTGCCACCAGTGATTTGGGCAGGGCGGTGTCCTATGGCTACACCTTC. It yields the protein CATSDLGRAVSYGYTF.

The chain combines TRBV6-1 with TRBJ2-2, with 12 bases that match TRBD2. This CDR3 contains 19 residues. Germline CDR1 is MNHNS and CDR2 is SASEGT. Unmatched junction bases numbered 9, after V lost 1 base and J lost 3 bases. The CDR3 DNA follows: TGTGCCAGCAGTGAAGGGTATCTAGCGGGGGGGCCAGACACCGGGGAGCTGTTTTTT. This encodes CASSEGYLAGGPDTGELFF.

The gene calls are TRBV27 and TRBJ2-7, with 8 positions matching TRBD1. The CDR3 consists of 14 residues. Germline CDR1 and CDR2: MNHEY and SMNVEV (reference sequence). Germline trimming cut 0 bases from V and 6 bases from J; bases unmatched to any gene: 4. CDR3 sequence (DNA): TGTGCCAGCAGTTTATCTAGGACAGGGAGCGAGCAGTACGTC. Translating gives CASSLSRTGSEQYV.

This sequence joins TRBV4-1 and TRBJ1-6; TRBD1 matches at 7 bases. V dropped 0 bases and J dropped 11; count of bases not matched to a gene: 10. This CDR3 spans 16 amino acids. Germline CDR1 reads MGHRA; CDR2 reads YSYEKL. The CDR3 DNA follows: TGCGCCAGCAGCCAAGAGCCAGGACAGGTTACGACACCCCTCCACTTT. Protein: CASSQEPGQVTTPLHF.

CDR3 residues: CASSVADGAYQETQYF. The CDR3 DNA follows: TGTGCCAGCAGCGTAGCGGACGGGGCGTACCAAGAGACCCAGTACTTC. The chain employs TRBV9 and TRBJ2-5; D may match TRBD1 or TRBD2 (5 bases each). Looked up from germline, CDR1 is SGDLS and CDR2 is YYNGEE. Trimming cost V 0 bases and J 0 bases, with 12 bases left between them. There are 16 residues in the CDR3.